Presented here are 23 T cell receptor beta chains from one specimen sequenced in a study of cytomegalovirus exposure and HLA in healthy donors (dated by TCRdb to the late 2010s). To prepare the library, the immunoSEQ multiplex PCR assay was applied. The multiplex PCR relied on a mix of 60 forward primers for TCR Vbeta segments and 13 reverse primers for TCR Jbeta segments. TCRdb retrieved this table from immuneACCESS and kept in-frame rearrangements only. Not all clones are present; in checked studies, unresolved V genes account for under half, and no reason is known for the remainder. This sample comprises approximately 110,000 clones, 73% of them detected only once. The ten top clones hold around 4.1% of the sample. Specimen: PBMCs. These receptors all come from a middle-aged woman in good health and CMV-seronegative.

The CDR3 nucleotides read TGCGCCAGCACCTCCGGAGTCTCTGGGGCCAACGTCCTGACTTTC. Its protein product is CASTSGVSGANVLTF. V usage is TRBV4-1 and J usage is TRBJ2-6, with unresolved D. The germline V and J ends were trimmed by 7 bases and 0 bases, with 10 bases remaining between them. CDR3 size: 15 residues. Germline V gene data show CDR1 as MGHRA and CDR2 as YSYEKL.

CDR3 nucleotides: TGTGCCAGCAGCTCGACGAGGGTTGGGGCCAAAAACATTCAGTACTTC. It yields the protein CASSSTRVGAKNIQYF. This chain links TRBV13 with TRBJ2-4, with TRBD2 as a possible D gene (5 bases). The CDR3 is made up of 16 amino acids. The V gene lost 4 bases and the J gene lost 1 base, with 14 bases spanning the gap. The V gene's germline CDR1 is PRHDT and CDR2 FYEKMQ (reference sequence).

The rearrangement uses TRBV9 and TRBJ2-7, with TRBD2 matching 9 bases. The CDR3 covers 14 residues. Unmatched junction bases numbered 5, after V lost 0 bases and J lost 7 bases. CDR1 and CDR2 (germline): SGDLS, YYNGEE. CDR3 residues: CASSVGNSGGEQYF. The CDR3 DNA follows: TGTGCCAGCAGCGTAGGGAATAGCGGGGGAGAGCAGTACTTC. The full variable domain, in which reference TRBV9 and TRBJ2-7 provide the parts outside the CDR3, is DSGVTQTPKHLITATGQRVTLRCSPRSGDLSVYWYQQSLDQGLQFLIQYYNGEERAKGNILERFSAQQFPDLHSELNLSSLELGDSALYFCASSVGNSGGEQYFGPGTRLTVT.

J is TRBJ2-5 and V is TRBV7-2; 10 bases align to TRBD1. V was pared by 1 base and J by 5 bases, with 4 bases of the junction left unmatched. The germline CDR1 and CDR2 sequences are SGHTA and FQGNSA. The CDR3 has 15 amino acids. CDR3 DNA sequence: TGTGCCAGCAGCTTAGGGGACAGGGGTCACGAGACCCAGTACTTC. Translating it yields CASSLGDRGHETQYF. The full variable domain, rest sourced from reference TRBV7-2 and TRBJ2-5, is GAGVSQSPSNKVTEKGKDVELRCDPISGHTALYWYRQSLGQGLEFLIYFQGNSAPDKSGLPSDRFSAERTGGSVSTLTIQRTQQEDSAVYLCASSLGDRGHETQYFGPGTRLLVL.

This clone turned up a few times. This chain uses TRBV6-5 with TRBJ1-1; 9 bases are shared with TRBD1. Germline V gives CDR1 MNHEY, CDR2 SVGAGI. The CDR3 covers 14 residues. V was clipped by 4 bases and J by 5 bases; unmatched bases: 5. The CDR3 nucleotides read TGTGCCAGCAGTTCCGCACAGGGGGCAACTGAAGCTTTCTTT. It is translated as CASSSAQGATEAFF.

The rearrangement joins TRBV7-9 to TRBJ1-2, with TRBD1 identical over 7 bases. Germline values: CDR1 SEHNR, CDR2 FQNEAQ (reference sequence). V dropped 5 bases and J dropped 7; count of bases not matched to a gene: 10. The CDR3 covers 14 residues. DNA of the CDR3: TGTGCCAGCAGCCAACGAAGGGGGCCAGGTGGCTACACCTTC. It encodes CASSQRRGPGGYTF.

This clone occurred a few times. J is TRBJ2-7 and V is TRBV28, with TRBD1 matching 7 bases. This CDR3 contains 15 residues. The junction had 9 bases not matched to a gene; V was cut back by 5 bases and J by 2 bases. CDR1 MDHEN and CDR2 SYDVKM come from the germline V gene. CDR3 residues: CASSPHTTGAYEQYF. CDR3 bases: TGTGCCAGCAGTCCCCATACCACAGGGGCCTACGAGCAGTACTTC.

This clone was picked up one time. V gene TRBV7-2 combines with J gene TRBJ1-5; possible D gene TRBD1, 6 bases. This CDR3 contains 16 residues. The germline V gene encodes CDR1 SGHTA and CDR2 FQGNSA. Trimming removed 1 base from V and 3 bases from J, with 13 bases in between. CDR3 sequence: CASSLGPGTPNQPQHF. In nucleotides, the CDR3 is TGTGCCAGCAGCTTAGGACCCGGGACACCCAATCAGCCCCAGCATTTT.

The chain recombines TRBV7-9 with TRBJ1-2; TRBD1 is a possible D gene (5 bases). The CDR3 consists of 13 residues. Germline V gives CDR1 SEHNR, CDR2 FQNEAQ (reference sequence). V was cut by 4 bases and J by 6 bases, with 12 bases left in between. CDR3 DNA sequence: TGTGCCAGCAGCTCAAACGCAGGGAATGGCTACACCTTC. Protein: CASSSNAGNGYTF.

The rearrangement joins TRBV11-2 to TRBJ2-5, with 7 bases identical to TRBD2. V lost 4 bases, J lost 6 bases, and 11 bases stayed unmatched. Looked up from germline, CDR1 is SGHAT and CDR2 is FQNNGV. The CDR3 is made up of 15 amino acids. CDR3 DNA sequence: TGTGCCAGCAGCTGGGACTATGAGAACGAGAAGACCCAGTACTTC. This translates into CASSWDYENEKTQYF.

This clone was found a few times. The gene calls are TRBV11-1 and TRBJ2-7, with 7 bases fitting TRBD1. V lost 5 bases to trimming and J lost 7 bases; unmatched junction nucleotides: 11. This CDR3 region has 14 residues. Germline V gives CDR1 SGHAT, CDR2 FQDESV (reference sequence). CDR3 amino acids: CASSQDRVKGEQYF. The CDR3 bases are TGTGCCAGCAGCCAAGACAGGGTAAAAGGGGAGCAGTACTTC.

The chain is built from TRBV7-9 and TRBJ1-5; D is possibly TRBD1 (5 bases). V was pared by 1 base and J by 2 bases, with 9 bases between. The CDR3 has 15 residues. Germline V gives CDR1 SEHNR, CDR2 FQNEAQ (reference sequence). CDR3 DNA: TGTGCCAGCAGCTTAGGGACAAGTGGCAATCAGCCCCAGCATTTT. This translates into CASSLGTSGNQPQHF.

This clone showed up just a few times. The gene calls are TRBV10-3 and TRBJ1-2; tentatively, D is TRBD1 (6 bases). Germline CDR1 ENHRY, CDR2 SYGVKD. V lost 2 bases and J lost 4, with 11 bases in between. CDR3 size: 14 residues. The CDR3 coding sequence is TGTGCCATCAGTGAGGGGGGCAGGATCTATGGCTACACCTTC. It specifies CAISEGGRIYGYTF.

The rearrangement links TRBV4-1 to TRBJ1-2, with D perhaps matching TRBD1 (5 bases). Per germline, CDR1 MGHRA and CDR2 YSYEKL. V dropped 1 base and J dropped 7 bases, with 10 bases sitting between them. The CDR3 sequence is 13 residues long. CDR3: CASSQVGRAGYTF. Written as DNA, the CDR3 is TGCGCCAGCAGCCAAGTCGGCAGGGCTGGCTACACCTTC.

The CDR3 loop is CASSQGTGTGTNQPQHF. CDR3 sequence (DNA): TGCGCCAGCAGCCAAGGTACCGGGACAGGGACAAATCAGCCCCAGCATTTT. The chain has TRBV4-3 and TRBJ1-5; 9 bases fit TRBD1. Germline CDR1 reads LGHNA; CDR2 reads YSLEER. Trimming removed 1 base from V and 4 bases from J; junction bases left unmatched: 8. This CDR3 has 17 amino acids.

The chain joins TRBV7-2 to TRBJ2-3, with 7 bases identical to TRBD2. Germline CDR1 is SGHTA and CDR2 is FQGNSA. This CDR3 contains 13 residues. V gave up 5 bases and J gave up 4 bases; unmatched junction bases: 3. The CDR3 coding sequence is TGTGCCAGCAGCGGACTAGGGGCAGATACGCAGTATTTT. Translation gives CASSGLGADTQYF. The full variable domain, with the rest looked up from reference TRBV7-2 and TRBJ2-3, is GAGVSQSPSNKVTEKGKDVELRCDPISGHTALYWYRQSLGQGLEFLIYFQGNSAPDKSGLPSDRFSAERTGGSVSTLTIQRTQQEDSAVYLCASSGLGADTQYFGPGTRLTVL.

The chain couples TRBV9 to TRBJ2-2; D unclear. Germline CDR1 reads SGDLS; CDR2 reads YYNGEE. V was cut by 0 bases and J by 6 bases, with 12 bases left in between. This CDR3 comprises 15 residues. The CDR3 loop is CASSVGVDGAGELFF. The CDR3 bases are TGTGCCAGCAGCGTAGGAGTTGATGGTGCCGGGGAGCTGTTTTTT.

The V and J genes are TRBV7-9 and TRBJ1-5; TRBD1 agrees at 9 bases. V shed 1 base and J 2 bases; nucleotides not matched to a gene: 0. Germline-derived CDR1 and CDR2 are SEHNR and FQNEAQ (reference sequence). This CDR3 is built from 15 residues. CDR3 residues: CASSLGTGGNQPQHF. The CDR3 coding sequence is TGTGCCAGCAGCTTAGGGACAGGGGGCAATCAGCCCCAGCATTTT.

This chain connects TRBV5-8 to TRBJ1-2, with D unresolved. The CDR3 is 14 residues long. V was shortened by 3 bases and J by 8 bases, with 17 bases between the two germline ends. Germline values: CDR1 SGHTS, CDR2 YDEGEE. The CDR3 loop reads CASSYPRSVRGYTF. CDR3 bases: TGTGCCAGCAGCTACCCACGGAGCGTACGCGGCTACACCTTC.

This chain uses TRBV10-1 with TRBJ2-7; 8 bases line up with TRBD2. Germline CDR1 is WNHNN and CDR2 is SYGVQD (reference sequence). CDR3 length: 17 amino acids. The junction had 19 bases not matched to a gene; V was cut back by 8 bases and J by 4 bases. The CDR3 DNA reads as TGCGCCAGCGCCACGGGAGGGCCCCTGCTTAGCGGGTACGAGCAGTACTTC. Its translation is CASATGGPLLSGYEQYF.

The genes are TRBV2 and TRBJ2-3, with a possible D match to TRBD2 (6 bases). V was cut by 6 bases and J by 6 bases, with 10 bases left in between. From germline, CDR1 is SNHLY and CDR2 FYNNEI. The CDR3 runs 12 residues. CDR3 residues: CASRPSADTQYF. The CDR3 DNA reads as TGTGCCAGCAGGCCTAGCGCGGATACGCAGTATTTT. The full variable domain, its missing parts supplied by reference TRBV2 and TRBJ2-3, is EPEVTQTPSHQVTQMGQEVILRCVPISNHLYFYWYRQILGQKVEFLVSFYNNEISEKSEIFDDQFSVERPDGSNFTLKIRSTKLEDSAMYFCASRPSADTQYFGPGTRLTVL.

The chain couples TRBV6-1 to TRBJ2-5; TRBD2 matches at 9 bases. V gave up 6 bases and J gave up 2 bases; unmatched junction bases: 4. The CDR3 runs to 14 residues. Looked up from germline, CDR1 is MNHNS and CDR2 is SASEGT. The chain's CDR3 is CASRIAGVQETQYF. CDR3 coding DNA: TGTGCCAGCAGAATAGCGGGGGTGCAAGAGACCCAGTACTTC.

With respect to this clone: Germline and junction disagree at one end, which may indicate a read error. In DNA, the CDR3 is TGTGCCAGCAGTCCCCTGGGGGCAAGAAGGATGGATTTT. Encoded protein: CASSPLGARRMDF. This chain connects TRBV2 to TRBJ1-5; D might be TRBD1 (6 bases). The CDR3 loop spans 13 amino acids. Germline V gene lookup returns CDR1 SNHLY and CDR2 FYNNEI.